This T cell receptor (beta chain) was captured by sequencing in a study of blood T cell repertoires in COVID-19. Study-level information: Sites across the United States, Italy and Spain contributed samples from acute and convalescent COVID-19. Sources were T cells, B-cell-depleted T cells, or PBMCs; the material itself was cDNA or gDNA.

This table comes from immunoSEQ multiplex PCR, and its TCRdb copy is limited to in-frame clones, with some not included. The sample holds 250,000 to 350,000 clones, around 87% seen once. Participants came from some 26 US areas, aged about 18 to 95 years. V dropped 4 bases and J dropped 11; count of bases not matched to a gene: 5. This CDR3 comprises 13 residues. The germline CDR1 and CDR2 sequences are LGHNT and FRNRAP. The TCR was taken from a woman between 18 and 30 years old with acute COVID-19. This rearrangement joins TRBV12-5 to TRBJ1-4; TRBD1 aligns across 9 bases. Sequenced: PBMCs or T cells enriched from blood (not recorded which). The CDR3, as DNA: TGTGCTAGTGGTTCGAGAGGGACAGGGAAACTGTTTTTT. Translated: CASGSRGTGKLFF.